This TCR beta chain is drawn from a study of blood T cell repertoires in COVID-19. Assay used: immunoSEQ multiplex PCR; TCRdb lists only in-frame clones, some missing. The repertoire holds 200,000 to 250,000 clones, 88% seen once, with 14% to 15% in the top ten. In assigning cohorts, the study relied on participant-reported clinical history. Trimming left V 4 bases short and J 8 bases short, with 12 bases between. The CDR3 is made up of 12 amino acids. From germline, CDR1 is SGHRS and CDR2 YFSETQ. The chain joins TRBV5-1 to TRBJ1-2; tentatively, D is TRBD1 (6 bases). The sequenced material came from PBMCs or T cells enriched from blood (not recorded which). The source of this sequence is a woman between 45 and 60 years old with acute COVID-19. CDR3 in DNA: TGCGCCAGCAGCCTACAGGGTCGCGGCTACACCTTC. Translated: CASSLQGRGYTF.